This T cell receptor beta chain is from a study of T cell repertoires in cytomegalovirus infection. TCRdb called the reads again in MiXCR, with one record for every CDR3 protein. The sample records fewer than 850,000 distinct CDR3 sequences, 25% to 30% being singletons. V lost 4 bases, J lost 2 bases, and 14 bases lay in between. Looked up from germline, CDR1 is SEHNR and CDR2 is FQNEAQ (reference sequence). This CDR3 has 15 amino acids. This clonotype was seen just once. What it binds is unknown. This sequence originates from a human donor in good health (CMV status not recorded). Some clones in this sample may be carry-over from other donors' samples. The chain links TRBV7-9 to TRBJ2-5, with no clear D. The sample was cultured CD8+ T cells from PBMCs, taken from culture after CMV antigen stimulation. The CDR3 sequence: CASSSLLKGQETQYF. The CDR3 nucleotides read TGTGCCAGCAGCTCCCTACTTAAGGGTCAAGAGACCCAGTACTTC.